The rows below give T cell receptor beta chains drawn from one sample of a study of T cell repertoires in cytomegalovirus infection. From the reads, TCRdb called clonotypes with MiXCR, one entry per CDR3 protein. Counted here are hundreds of thousands of distinct CDR3 sequences, about a sixth occurring once; the ten biggest clones make up about 11%. Sequencing was done on a sample of PBMCs. Receptor source: a human donor in good health (CMV status not recorded). Some clones in this sample may be carry-over from other donors' samples. Both conserved end residues are part of each CDR3. A D gene is named only where the DNA matches it firmly. Clone size, where shown, is once, few, many, or a class for clones that have expanded.

j_call,clone_size,v_call,d_call,cdr3_aa,cdr3_nt
TRBJ2-2,few,TRBV7-2,.,CASSPSGAAGELFF,TGTGCCAGCAGCCCTTCGGGGGCGGCCGGGGAGCTGTTTTTT
TRBJ1-5,.,TRBV14,.,CASSLSRGQPQHF,TGTGCCAGCAGCCTCTCACGGGGCCAGCCCCAGCATTTT
TRBJ1-3,few,TRBV5-1,.,CASSIGSGNTIYF,TGCGCCAGCAGCATTGGATCTGGAAACACCATATATTTT
TRBJ1-3,few,TRBV18,TRBD1,CASSQPTGATGNTIYF,TGTGCCAGCTCACAACCAACAGGGGCCACTGGAAACACCATATATTTT
TRBJ1-3,few,TRBV5-1,.,CASSSTGGNTIYF,TGCGCCAGCAGTTCTACGGGTGGAAACACCATATATTTT
TRBJ2-2,few,TRBV7-8,TRBD2,CASSPGGRAGELFF,TGTGCCAGCAGCCCGGGGGGGCGGGCCGGGGAGCTGTTTTTT
TRBJ1-5,few,TRBV12-3/TRBV12-4,.,CASSPTASLRPQHF,TGTGCCAGCAGTCCAACAGCAAGCTTACGACCCCAGCATTTT
TRBJ2-7,many,TRBV5-1,.,CASSLDVGTSYEQYF,TGCGCCAGCAGCTTGGATGTCGGGACCTCCTACGAGCAGTACTTC
TRBJ1-6,many,TRBV6-1,.,CASSEAGQGSPLHF,TGTGCCAGCAGTGAAGCAGGGCAGGGATCACCCCTCCACTTT
TRBJ1-1,.,TRBV20-1,.,CSARGGDGEAFF,TGCAGTGCTAGGGGCGGGGACGGTGAAGCTTTCTTT
TRBJ2-3,.,TRBV10-3,.,CAIGGDFTDTQYF,TGTGCCATCGGAGGGGACTTCACAGATACGCAGTATTTT
TRBJ1-4,many,TRBV4-2,.,CASSQEVLAGELANEKLFF,TGTGCCAGCAGCCAAGAGGTTTTGGCAGGGGAGTTGGCTAATGAAAAACTGTTTTTT
TRBJ1-6,many,TRBV7-6,TRBD1,CASSLATQGTNSPLHF,TGTGCCAGCAGCTTAGCCACACAGGGGACAAATTCACCCCTCCACTTT
TRBJ1-2,.,TRBV3-1,.,CASSLGEVYGYTF,TGTGCCAGCAGCCTTGGGGAGGTCTATGGCTACACCTTC
TRBJ1-4,few,TRBV7-9,.,CASSLYTDNEKLFF,TGTGCCAGCAGCTTATACACTGATAATGAAAAACTGTTTTTT
TRBJ1-3,many,TRBV7-2,.,CASSPRVGSAGNTIYF,TGTGCCAGCAGCCCGAGGGTAGGATCGGCTGGAAACACCATATATTTT